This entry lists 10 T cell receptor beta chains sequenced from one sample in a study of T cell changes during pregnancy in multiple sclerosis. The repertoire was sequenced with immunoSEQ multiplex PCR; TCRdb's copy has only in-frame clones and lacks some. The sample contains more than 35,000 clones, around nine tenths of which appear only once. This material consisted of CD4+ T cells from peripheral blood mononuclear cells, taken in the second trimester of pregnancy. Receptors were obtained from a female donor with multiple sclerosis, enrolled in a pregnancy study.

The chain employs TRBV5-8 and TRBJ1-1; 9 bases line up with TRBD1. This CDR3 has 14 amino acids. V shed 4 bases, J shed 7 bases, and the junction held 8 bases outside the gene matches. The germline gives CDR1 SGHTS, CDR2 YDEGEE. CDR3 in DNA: TGTGCCAGCAGCCCCCGGGACAGGGCAGTTGAAGCTTTCTTT. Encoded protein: CASSPRDRAVEAFF.

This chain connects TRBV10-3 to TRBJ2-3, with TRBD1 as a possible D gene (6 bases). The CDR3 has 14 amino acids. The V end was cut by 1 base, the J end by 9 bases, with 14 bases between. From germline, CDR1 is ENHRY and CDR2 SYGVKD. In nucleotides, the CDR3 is TGTGCCATCAGTGAGTTACAGGGTCTGGACACGCAGTATTTT. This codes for CAISELQGLDTQYF.

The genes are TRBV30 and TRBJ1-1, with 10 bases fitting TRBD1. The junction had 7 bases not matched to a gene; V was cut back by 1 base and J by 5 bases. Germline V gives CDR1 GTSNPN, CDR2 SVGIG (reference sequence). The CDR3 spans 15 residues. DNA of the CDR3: TGTGCCTGGAGTGACGACAGGGGGCGTAGAACTGAAGCTTTCTTT. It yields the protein CAWSDDRGRRTEAFF.

The CDR3 nucleotides are TGTGCCAGTAGTCGGACTAGCGGTTACAATGAGCAGTTCTTC. Amino acid sequence: CASSRTSGYNEQFF. The V and J genes are TRBV19 and TRBJ2-1, with 10 bases aligning to TRBD2. CDR1 is LNHDA, CDR2 SQIVND, per germline (reference sequence). The length of the CDR3 is 14 residues. With V trimmed by 5 bases and J by 4 bases, 2 bases remained unmatched.

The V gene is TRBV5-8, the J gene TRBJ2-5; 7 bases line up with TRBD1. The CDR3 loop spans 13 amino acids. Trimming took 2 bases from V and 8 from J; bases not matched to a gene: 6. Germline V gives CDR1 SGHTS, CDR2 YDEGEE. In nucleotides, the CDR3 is TGTGCCAGCAGCTTTGGACAGGCTCGAACCCAGTACTTC. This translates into CASSFGQARTQYF.

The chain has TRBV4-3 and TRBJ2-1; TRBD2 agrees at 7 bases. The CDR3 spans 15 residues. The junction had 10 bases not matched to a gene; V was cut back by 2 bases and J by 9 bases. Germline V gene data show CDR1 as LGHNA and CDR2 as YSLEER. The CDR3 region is CASSQSSAGWIEQFF. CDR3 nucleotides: TGCGCCAGCAGCCAAAGTTCAGCGGGGTGGATTGAGCAGTTCTTC.

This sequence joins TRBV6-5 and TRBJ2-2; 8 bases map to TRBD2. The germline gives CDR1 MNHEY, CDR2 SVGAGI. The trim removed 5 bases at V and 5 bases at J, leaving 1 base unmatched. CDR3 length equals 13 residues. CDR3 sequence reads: CASSPSGTGELFF. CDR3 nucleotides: TGTGCCAGCAGTCCTAGCGGGACCGGGGAGCTGTTTTTT.

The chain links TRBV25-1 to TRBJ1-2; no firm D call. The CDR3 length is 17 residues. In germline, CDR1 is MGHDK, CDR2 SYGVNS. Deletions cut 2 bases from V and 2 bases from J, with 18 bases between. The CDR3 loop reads CASSEGWRVGGNYGYTF. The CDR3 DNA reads TGTGCCAGCAGTGAAGGGTGGAGGGTCGGAGGCAACTATGGCTACACCTTC.

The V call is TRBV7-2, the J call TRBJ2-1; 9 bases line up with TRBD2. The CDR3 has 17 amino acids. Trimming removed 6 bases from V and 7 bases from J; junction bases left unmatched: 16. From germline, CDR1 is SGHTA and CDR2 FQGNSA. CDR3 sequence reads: CASRPSGGFSSWNEQFF. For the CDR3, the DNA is TGTGCCAGCAGACCGAGCGGGGGGTTCTCTTCTTGGAATGAGCAGTTCTTC.

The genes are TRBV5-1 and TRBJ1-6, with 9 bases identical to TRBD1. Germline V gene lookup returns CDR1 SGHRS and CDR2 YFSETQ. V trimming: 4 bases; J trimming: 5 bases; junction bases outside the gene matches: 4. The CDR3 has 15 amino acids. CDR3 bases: TGCGCCAGCAGCGGGACAGGGAACGATAATTCACCCCTCCACTTT. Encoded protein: CASSGTGNDNSPLHF.